This T cell receptor (beta chain) was retrieved from a study of blood T cell repertoires in COVID-19. Trimming took 5 bases from V and 11 from J, leaving 15 bases between them. The CDR3 is 13 amino acids. The germline gives CDR1 SEHNR, CDR2 FQNEAQ (reference sequence). Data came from immunoSEQ multiplex PCR; TCRdb stores just in-frame clones and leaves some out. The table records 140,000 or so clones, 80% to 90% of them present only once. Sequences were obtained from peripheral blood. The receptor was isolated from a man aged 60-69 years with active or convalescent COVID-19. This chain uses TRBV7-9 with TRBJ1-4; D unresolved. The CDR3 coding sequence is TGTGCCAGCAGCCTTGGAGGTGGCAGGAAACTGTTTTTT. Translation: CASSLGGGRKLFF.